The clone carrying this T cell receptor beta chain was counted many times. Its antigen remains unknown. These data belong to a study of T-cell reconstitution after alpha-beta-depleted transplantation in children. Study-level findings and limits: T-cell counts and diversity were attributed mostly to newly produced T cells one year after transplant. Where alpha-beta T cells came from about two months after transplant was reportedly several hundred expanded graft clones. Several patients had high TCRbeta diversity at day 60; it came from surviving recipient T cells and thymic progenitors.

Germline lookup yields CDR1 GTSNPN and CDR2 SVGIG (reference sequence). Trimming took 2 bases from V and 7 from J; bases not matched to a gene: 5. The CDR3 is made up of 15 amino acids. Preparation of the TCRbeta library involved a method that used unique molecular identifiers. TCRdb re-called the PCR reads through MiXCR, storing one row per CDR3 protein. The sample holds 200,000 to 250,000 distinct CDR3 sequences, 6.5% to 10% seen once. Sequenced material: PBMCs, mostly from graft donor cells, taken 180 days after TCRalphabeta/CD19-depleted stem cell transplant. The receptor was isolated from a male patient between 5 and 17 years old who had a stem cell transplant for acute lymphoblastic leukemia, so the T cells may come from the graft donor. This chain links TRBV30 with TRBJ2-5, with 15 bases lining up with TRBD2. The CDR3 DNA is TGTGCCTGGAGTCCGCCGGGACTAGCGGGGGGGACCCAGTACTTC. Translated: CAWSPPGLAGGTQYF.